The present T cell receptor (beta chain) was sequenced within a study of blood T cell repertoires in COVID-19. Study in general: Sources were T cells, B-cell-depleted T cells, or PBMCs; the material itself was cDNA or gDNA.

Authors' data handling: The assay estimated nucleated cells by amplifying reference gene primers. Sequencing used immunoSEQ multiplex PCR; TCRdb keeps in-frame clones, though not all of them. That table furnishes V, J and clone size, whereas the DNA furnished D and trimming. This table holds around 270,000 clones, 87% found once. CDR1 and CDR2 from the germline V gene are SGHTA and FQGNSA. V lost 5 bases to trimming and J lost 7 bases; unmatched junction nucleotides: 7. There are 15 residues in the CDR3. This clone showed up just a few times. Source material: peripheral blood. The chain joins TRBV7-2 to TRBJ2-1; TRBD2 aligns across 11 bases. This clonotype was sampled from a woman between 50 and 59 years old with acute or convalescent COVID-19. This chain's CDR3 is CASSRSRTSGNEQFF. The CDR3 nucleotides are TGTGCCAGCAGCCGCTCTAGGACTAGCGGGAATGAGCAGTTCTTC.